One and the same sample provided the 13 T cell receptor beta chains below, sequenced in a study of blood T cell repertoires in COVID-19. Only in-frame clones appear in the TCRdb table, and some are missing; sequencing was by immunoSEQ multiplex PCR. The sample gives approximately 440,000 clones, about 85% of which show up once; roughly 0.7% is in the top ten. Sample: PBMCs or T cells enriched from blood (not recorded which). These receptors were obtained from a young woman who had recovered from COVID-19.

The J gene is TRBJ1-4, the V gene TRBV7-9; a weak D match, TRBD1 (6 bases). Germline CDR1 SEHNR, CDR2 FQNEAQ (reference sequence). This CDR3 region has 16 residues. Deletions cut 5 bases from V and 5 bases from J, with 18 bases between. The CDR3 reads CASSILLGGSNEKLFF. The DNA of the CDR3 is TGTGCCAGCAGCATCCTCCTAGGGGGTAGCAATGAAAAACTGTTTTTT.

The chain links TRBV11-2 to TRBJ1-2; D possibly corresponds to TRBD1 (5 bases). Germline V gives CDR1 SGHAT, CDR2 FQNNGV. Between the trimmed V and J ends, which lost 6 bases and 6 bases, there was a span of 14 bases. The CDR3 covers 13 residues. DNA of the CDR3: TGTGCCAGCAGGACATGGAGCAGGGATGGCTACACCTTC. Protein: CASRTWSRDGYTF.

In its sample, this clone was seen a few times. This chain uses TRBV6-1 with TRBJ1-6, with 7 nucleotides matching TRBD1. Germline assignment: CDR1 MNHNS and CDR2 SASEGT. This CDR3 is 15 amino acids long. V shed 3 bases, J shed 10 bases, and the junction held 9 bases outside the gene matches. The CDR3 sequence is CASSDHGQGGSPLHF. CDR3 nucleotides: TGTGCCAGCAGTGACCATGGGCAGGGGGGCTCACCCCTCCACTTT.

The chain combines TRBV28 with TRBJ1-1, with 8 bases matching TRBD1. The V gene end was trimmed by 2 bases and the J gene end by 4 bases; junction bases not matched to a gene: 3. The CDR3 consists of 14 residues. Germline values: CDR1 MDHEN, CDR2 SYDVKM. The CDR3 bases are TGTGCCAGCAGTTTAATTACAGGGGGCACTGAAGCTTTCTTT. Translating it yields CASSLITGGTEAFF.

The chain has TRBV18 and TRBJ1-2; maybe TRBD1 (6 bases). The germline V gene encodes CDR1 KGHSH and CDR2 LQKENI. The CDR3 covers 14 residues. The V end lost 3 bases, the J end lost 1 base, and 9 bases lay between the germline ends. CDR3 sequence reads: CASSPLDSNYGYTF. For the CDR3, the DNA is TGTGCCAGCTCACCTTTGGACAGTAACTATGGCTACACCTTC.

The chain uses TRBV18 and TRBJ2-5; 8 bases align to TRBD1. After removal of 8 bases from V and 4 bases from J, the junction contained 12 bases not matched to a gene. The germline V gene has CDR1 KGHSH and CDR2 LQKENI. The CDR3 sequence is 15 residues long. CDR3 in amino acids: CASRTGTGWLETQYF. DNA for the CDR3: TGTGCCAGCCGAACCGGGACAGGTTGGTTAGAGACCCAGTACTTC.

V is TRBV21-1 and J is TRBJ1-1; the table's D call of TRBD1 was not tested on the DNA. TRBV21-1 represents a pseudogene. The CDR3 contains 18 residues. Written as DNA, the CDR3 is TGTGCCAGCAGCAAAACCCGGATGATATCAGGGAAGGACACTGAAGCTTTCTTT. Translated: CASSKTRMISGKDTEAFF.

The chain is built from TRBV27 and TRBJ2-7; D ambiguous. Germline V lookup: CDR1 MNHEY, CDR2 SMNVEV (reference sequence). The CDR3 is 14 amino acids. Trimming took 2 bases from V and 2 from J, leaving 10 bases between them. The DNA of the CDR3 is TGTGCCAGCAGTTTAATGAGGTTTCCCTACGAGCAGTACTTC. This encodes CASSLMRFPYEQYF.

The chain has TRBV19 and TRBJ1-5, with D hard to call. Per germline, CDR1 LNHDA and CDR2 SQIVND (reference sequence). Trimming took 3 bases from V and 3 from J, leaving 12 bases between them. The CDR3 is 15 residues long. The CDR3 loop reads CASSIQGRYNQPQHF. In nucleotides, the CDR3 is TGTGCCAGTAGTATTCAAGGCAGGTACAATCAGCCCCAGCATTTT. Full variable domain (missing parts from reference TRBV19 and TRBJ1-5): DGGITQSPKYLFRKEGQNVTLSCEQNLNHDAMYWYRQDPGQGLRLIYYSQIVNDFQKGDIAEGYSVSREKKESFPLTVTSAQKNPTAFYLCASSIQGRYNQPQHFGDGTRLSIL.

V is TRBV2 and J is TRBJ1-6; no reliable D call. This CDR3 is 16 amino acids long. Per germline, CDR1 SNHLY and CDR2 FYNNEI. V was pared by 6 bases and J by 7 bases, with 19 bases between. CDR3 protein: CASRHTTGAANSPLHF. The CDR3 DNA is TGTGCCAGCAGACACACTACCGGAGCCGCGAATTCACCCCTCCACTTT.

The chain has TRBV6-5 and TRBJ1-2; TRBD1 might be the D (5 bases). This CDR3 is 15 amino acids long. Between the trimmed V and J ends, which lost 9 bases and 1 base, there was a span of 18 bases. The germline V gene encodes CDR1 MNHEY and CDR2 SVGAGI. The CDR3 reads CASSFLQGINYGYTF. The CDR3 DNA reads as TGTGCCAGTTCCTTTCTTCAGGGAATTAACTATGGCTACACCTTC.

The rearrangement links TRBV4-2 to TRBJ1-5; 7 bases are a match to TRBD1. Germline CDR1 LGHNA, CDR2 YNFKEQ. Unmatched junction bases numbered 6, after V lost 3 bases and J lost 7 bases. This CDR3 is built from 14 residues. CDR3 amino acids: CASSQTGSGQPQHF. The DNA for the CDR3 is TGTGCCAGCAGCCAGACAGGGTCAGGGCAGCCCCAGCATTTT.

J is TRBJ1-4 and V is TRBV11-2, with D unresolved. The CDR3 is 16 amino acids. The germline V and J ends were trimmed by 6 bases and 4 bases, with 18 bases remaining between them. Germline-derived CDR1 and CDR2 are SGHAT and FQNNGV. The CDR3 is CASSLPSSGYNEKLFF. CDR3 DNA sequence: TGTGCCAGCAGTCTCCCTTCCTCGGGATATAATGAAAAACTGTTTTTT.